This entry lists 32 T cell receptor beta chains sequenced from one sample in a study of blood T cell repertoires in COVID-19. Clones were sequenced by immunoSEQ multiplex PCR, and TCRdb holds only the in-frame ones, with some missing. This sample has some 65,000 clones, with 93% found just once. Input material: peripheral blood. These receptors originate from a man aged 65 to 79 with active COVID-19.

The table lists this clone with a few counts. The chain joins TRBV27 to TRBJ1-6; the D gene is possibly TRBD1 (6 bases). The V and J ends lost 4 bases and 10 bases respectively, with 14 bases between them. Germline V gene data show CDR1 as MNHEY and CDR2 as SMNVEV (reference sequence). The CDR3 runs to 14 residues. The CDR3 DNA is TGTGCCAGCAGTTCCCAGGGGTCTTACTCACCCCTCCACTTT. The encoded protein is CASSSQGSYSPLHF.

V is TRBV18 and J is TRBJ2-3; D is unclear. V shed 2 bases and J shed 0 bases, with 9 bases lying between them. The CDR3 runs 15 residues. Looked up from germline, CDR1 is KGHSH and CDR2 is LQKENI. The CDR3 DNA reads TGTGCCAGCTCACCAGGCCTAGGTAGCACAGATACGCAGTATTTT. It yields the protein CASSPGLGSTDTQYF.

This clone showed up just once. V is TRBV5-1 and J is TRBJ2-3; 9 bases fit TRBD1. The V gene's germline CDR1 is SGHRS and CDR2 YFSETQ. Trimming took 4 bases from V and 2 from J; bases not matched to a gene: 14. The CDR3 has 18 amino acids. The CDR3 spells CASSLGTGLFGDTDTQYF. The CDR3 DNA is TGCGCCAGCAGCCTAGGGACAGGGCTATTCGGGGACACAGATACGCAGTATTTT.

This clone was seen a few times. The chain uses TRBV11-2 and TRBJ2-7, with no clear D. Between the trimmed V and J ends, which lost 3 bases and 5 bases, there was a span of 11 bases. The CDR3 has 13 amino acids. Germline V gene lookup returns CDR1 SGHAT and CDR2 FQNNGV. In nucleotides, the CDR3 is TGTGCCAGCAGCTTTGGGTCCGCGGACGAGCAGTACTTC. It specifies CASSFGSADEQYF.

The V call is TRBV5-8, the J call TRBJ2-5; 8 bases are shared with TRBD1. Per germline, CDR1 SGHTS and CDR2 YDEGEE. This CDR3 comprises 15 residues. Germline trimming cut 4 bases from V and 2 bases from J; bases unmatched to any gene: 7. The CDR3 protein is CASSPRDRPQETQYF. CDR3 nucleotide sequence: TGTGCCAGCAGCCCCCGGGACAGGCCGCAAGAGACCCAGTACTTC.

The chain combines TRBV7-6 with TRBJ2-7; D is unclear. V was clipped by 1 base and J by 9 bases, with 13 bases between them. Germline-derived CDR1 and CDR2 are SGHVS and FNYEAQ. CDR3 length equals 13 residues. CDR3 sequence: CASSLVLTGTQYF. Here the CDR3 DNA reads TGTGCCAGCAGCTTAGTCCTCACGGGTACGCAGTACTTC.

In DNA form, the CDR3 reads TGTGCCAGCAGCCTAGCGGGACAGCTCGAGCAGTACGTC. Translated: CASSLAGQLEQYV. The chain employs TRBV7-9 and TRBJ2-7; TRBD2 matches 9 bases. The CDR3 spans 13 residues. Germline V lookup: CDR1 SEHNR, CDR2 FQNEAQ (reference sequence).

This chain uses TRBV12-3 or TRBV12-4 with TRBJ1-2; D gene unclear. V lost 6 bases and J lost 8, with 16 bases in between. The CDR3 loop spans 13 amino acids. The CDR3 coding sequence is TGTGCCAGCAGCCCTGGTGGGGAGTGGGGCTACACCTTC. Translating gives CASSPGGEWGYTF.

J is TRBJ2-7 and V is TRBV13; the D gene is possibly TRBD2 (5 bases). The CDR3 has 17 amino acids. The ends were cut back, 0 bases at V and 0 bases at J, with 15 bases in the middle. Germline assignment: CDR1 PRHDT and CDR2 FYEKMQ (reference sequence). The CDR3 DNA reads as TGTGCCAGCAGCTTAGGGGATGGACTGACGAGCTCCTACGAGCAGTACGTC. This codes for CASSLGDGLTSSYEQYV.

V and J are TRBV5-5 and TRBJ2-2; tentatively, D is TRBD2 (5 bases). The CDR3 totals 15 residues. Trimming pared 7 bases from V and 0 bases from J, leaving 13 bases between. Germline CDR1 reads SGHKS; CDR2 reads YYEKEE (reference sequence). The CDR3 nucleotides read TGTGCCAGCGGCACTGAGGGAGCGAACACCGGGGAGCTGTTTTTT. It encodes CASGTEGANTGELFF.

V usage is TRBV20-1 and J usage is TRBJ2-3; D may be TRBD1 or TRBD2 (5 bases each). V was shortened by 3 bases and J by 1 base, with 14 bases between the two germline ends. Germline CDR1 DFQATT, CDR2 SNEGSKA (reference sequence). CDR3 length: 15 amino acids. The CDR3 DNA reads TGCAGTGCTAGTGGACAAGCGCGGGGCACAGATACGCAGTATTTT. It is translated as CSASGQARGTDTQYF.

The V call is TRBV19, the J call TRBJ1-1, with D possibly being TRBD1 (6 bases). Trimming removed 4 bases at V and 7 bases at J, with 13 bases between. Germline V lookup: CDR1 LNHDA, CDR2 SQIVND (reference sequence). There are 13 residues in the CDR3. The CDR3 loop is CASSTWGQGEAFF. The CDR3 coding sequence is TGTGCCAGTAGTACTTGGGGGCAGGGTGAAGCTTTCTTT.

This clone was seen just once. V and J are TRBV19 and TRBJ2-1; 7 bases match TRBD1. The V gene's germline CDR1 is LNHDA and CDR2 SQIVND (reference sequence). The CDR3 has 14 amino acids. After removal of 6 bases from V and 1 base from J, the junction contained 3 bases not matched to a gene. The CDR3 bases are TGTGCCAGTAGACAGGGGATATCCTACAATGAGCAGTTCTTC. It translates to CASRQGISYNEQFF.

This chain links TRBV4-1 with TRBJ2-3; tentative D call: TRBD2 (6 bases). V lost 0 bases to trimming and J lost 6 bases, with 7 bases between them. From germline, CDR1 is MGHRA and CDR2 YSYEKL. This CDR3 is built from 13 residues. The CDR3 here is CASSQDRGDTQYF. CDR3 nucleotide sequence: TGCGCCAGCAGCCAAGATCGGGGGGATACGCAGTATTTT.

The J gene is TRBJ2-7, the V gene TRBV5-8, with 8 positions matching TRBD1. Germline CDR1 reads SGHTS; CDR2 reads YDEGEE. The ends lost 0 bases at V and 2 bases at J; junction bases unmatched: 7. The CDR3 totals 16 residues. CDR3 nucleotides: TGTGCCAGCAGCTTGGAGTTTGGGACAGGTACCTACGAGCAGTACTTC. It specifies CASSLEFGTGTYEQYF.

This clone occurred once. V usage is TRBV12-5 and J usage is TRBJ2-5, with 8 nucleotides matching TRBD2. The CDR3 loop spans 15 amino acids. CDR1 and CDR2 from the germline V gene are LGHNT and FRNRAP. The V and J ends lost 6 bases and 4 bases, in that order; junction bases with no gene match: 10. The CDR3 spells CASGLISGVGETQYF. In DNA form, the CDR3 reads TGTGCTAGTGGACTAATTAGCGGGGTGGGAGAGACCCAGTACTTC.

The V and J genes are TRBV4-2 and TRBJ2-1; the D gene is possibly TRBD1 (6 bases). Between the trimmed V and J ends, which lost 1 base and 5 bases, there was a span of 12 bases. The CDR3 runs 15 residues. Germline V gene sequence: CDR1 LGHNA, CDR2 YNFKEQ. This CDR3 is CASSQGGQLNNEQFF. The CDR3 DNA reads as TGTGCCAGCAGCCAAGGCGGACAGCTTAACAATGAGCAGTTCTTC.

As for this clone: Other DNA variants within this sample encode the same CDR3. This chain links TRBV5-1 with TRBJ2-7; TRBD1 agrees at 9 bases. Germline V CDR1 and CDR2: SGHRS, YFSETQ. This CDR3 contains 14 residues. V was pared by 4 bases and J by 2 bases, with 4 bases of the junction left unmatched. CDR3 bases: TGCGCCAGCAGCAGCGGACAGGGGCCCTACGAGCAGTACTTC. Translated, it gives CASSSGQGPYEQYF.

The chain has TRBV27 and TRBJ2-1; 8 bases fit TRBD2. The CDR3 runs to 14 residues. The germline gives CDR1 MNHEY, CDR2 SMNVEV (reference sequence). V shed 8 bases, J shed 4 bases, and the junction held 7 bases outside the gene matches. CDR3 sequence: CASGKRGLYNEQFF. Written as DNA, the CDR3 is TGTGCCAGCGGTAAGCGGGGGTTGTACAATGAGCAGTTCTTC.

This chain uses TRBV18 with TRBJ1-2, with a tentative D call TRBD1 (5 bases). Trimming removed 1 base at V and 0 bases at J, with 12 bases between. CDR3 length: 16 residues. Germline lookup yields CDR1 KGHSH and CDR2 LQKENI. The CDR3 here is CASSPLLGGANYGYTF. The DNA of the CDR3 is TGTGCCAGCTCACCACTCCTGGGAGGGGCTAACTATGGCTACACCTTC.

The chain couples TRBV10-3 to TRBJ1-1, with D maybe TRBD1 (5 bases). Trimming removed 6 bases at V and 1 base at J, with 15 bases between. The CDR3 length is 15 residues. Germline V gene sequence: CDR1 ENHRY, CDR2 SYGVKD. CDR3 nucleotide sequence: TGTGCCATCAGCACAGGTTCCCCAGCGAACACTGAAGCTTTCTTT. As protein: CAISTGSPANTEAFF.

The chain combines TRBV5-1 with TRBJ2-2; D is perhaps TRBD1 (5 bases). The CDR3 is made up of 15 amino acids. CDR1 SGHRS and CDR2 YFSETQ come from the germline V gene. V shed 1 base and J shed 3 bases, with 10 bases lying between them. Here the CDR3 reads CASSLRTWDTGELFF. CDR3 bases: TGCGCCAGCAGCTTGCGGACATGGGACACCGGGGAGCTGTTTTTT.

V usage is TRBV18 and J usage is TRBJ1-6; TRBD1 matches at 8 bases. The CDR3 spans 15 residues. The junction had 8 bases not matched to a gene; V was cut back by 8 bases and J by 5 bases. Germline V gene sequence: CDR1 KGHSH, CDR2 LQKENI. CDR3 coding DNA: TGTGCCAGCCGCCCGACAGGGGTGGATAATTCACCCCTCCACTTT. Protein: CASRPTGVDNSPLHF.

This chain uses TRBV19 with TRBJ2-7, with a tentative D call TRBD1 (6 bases). Germline CDR1 reads LNHDA; CDR2 reads SQIVND (reference sequence). The CDR3 runs to 14 residues. The V gene lost 2 bases and the J gene lost 4 bases, with 12 bases spanning the gap. CDR3 in DNA: TGTGCCAGTAGTATATCTCACAGGGATTACGAGCAGTACTTC. Its translation: CASSISHRDYEQYF.

The DNA for the CDR3 is TGTGCCAGCAGTGTGGGGGGAGTAATCGATGGCTACACCTTC. Translating it yields CASSVGGVIDGYTF. V usage is TRBV2 and J usage is TRBJ1-2, with a weak D call TRBD1 (5 bases). Germline lookup yields CDR1 SNHLY and CDR2 FYNNEI. The CDR3 extends over 14 amino acids. Trimming removed 4 bases at V and 6 bases at J, with 15 bases between.

The gene calls are TRBV15 and TRBJ1-6; TRBD1 matches 9 bases. The CDR3 consists of 17 residues. V dropped 1 base and J dropped 4; count of bases not matched to a gene: 5. Germline V CDR1 and CDR2: LNHNV, YYDKDF (reference sequence). Here the CDR3 reads CATSRAVGQGYNSPLHF. The CDR3 nucleotides read TGTGCCACCAGCAGAGCGGTCGGACAGGGGTATAATTCACCCCTCCACTTT.

The rearrangement joins TRBV6-5 to TRBJ2-5; possible D gene TRBD1, 6 bases. The CDR3 totals 14 residues. CDR1 and CDR2 from the germline V gene are MNHEY and SVGAGI. V was shortened by 8 bases and J by 1 base, with 14 bases between the two germline ends. CDR3 sequence: CASGARTAQETQYF. The DNA of the CDR3 is TGTGCCAGCGGGGCCCGGACAGCCCAAGAGACCCAGTACTTC.

V and J are TRBV7-8 and TRBJ2-3; D gene uncertain. The CDR3 length is 11 residues. Trimming took off 5 bases at V and 5 bases at J, with 5 bases between the two ends. Germline values: CDR1 SGHVS, CDR2 FQNEAQ. This chain's CDR3 is CASSPQDTQYF. In DNA, the CDR3 is TGTGCCAGCAGCCCCCAAGATACGCAGTATTTT.

This chain links TRBV29-1 with TRBJ2-3; D might be TRBD2 (5 bases). The germline V and J ends were trimmed by 8 bases and 0 bases, with 18 bases remaining between them. From germline, CDR1 is SQVTM and CDR2 ANQGSEA. The CDR3 is 15 residues long. The CDR3 coding sequence is TGCAGCCTAACCTCGTGGCAGCGGAGCACAGATACGCAGTATTTT. The encoded protein is CSLTSWQRSTDTQYF.

The chain recombines TRBV5-4 with TRBJ2-4, with 8 bases identical to TRBD1. CDR1 and CDR2 (germline): SGHNT, YYREEE (reference sequence). CDR3 size: 15 residues. V lost 3 bases to trimming and J lost 9 bases; unmatched junction nucleotides: 11. The CDR3 loop is CASSSGTGVASIQYF. The CDR3 region has the DNA TGTGCCAGCAGCTCAGGGACAGGTGTTGCAAGCATTCAGTACTTC.

The rearrangement uses TRBV10-3 and TRBJ1-3; TRBD1 agrees at 9 bases. Germline V gene lookup returns CDR1 ENHRY and CDR2 SYGVKD. CDR3 length: 16 residues. V trimming: 9 bases; J trimming: 2 bases; junction bases outside the gene matches: 11. The CDR3 sequence: CAIVATGGLTGNTIYF. The DNA of the CDR3 is TGTGCCATTGTGGCGACAGGGGGGTTGACTGGAAACACCATATATTTT.

The chain carries TRBV2 and TRBJ1-4; D is uncertain. CDR3 length: 14 residues. V was clipped by 4 bases and J by 4 bases, with 10 bases between them. CDR1 SNHLY and CDR2 FYNNEI come from the germline V gene. The CDR3 protein is CASSVGSLNEKLFF. The DNA of the CDR3 is TGTGCCAGCAGTGTGGGCAGCCTTAATGAAAAACTGTTTTTT.